This TCR beta chain was recovered during a study of T-cell reconstitution after alpha-beta-depleted transplantation in children. The library targeted TCRbeta and was prepared with unique molecular identifiers. From the PCR reads, TCRdb called clonotypes with MiXCR, one entry per CDR3 protein. The profile shows approximately 490,000 distinct CDR3 sequences, 12% of them singletons. Sequencing used PBMCs from the stem cell graft donor, obtained from the stem cell graft. The TCR comes from a human donor who donated a stem cell graft to a child with combined immunodeficiency.

CDR3 sequence: CASSFHSRYEQYF. CDR3 DNA sequence: TGTGCCAGCAGCTTCCACTCCCGCTACGAGCAGTACTTC. V gene TRBV7-2 combines with J gene TRBJ2-7; no clear D. The CDR3 extends over 13 amino acids. Germline CDR1 is SGHTA and CDR2 is FQGNSA. The V and J ends lost 3 bases and 3 bases respectively, with 9 bases between them.